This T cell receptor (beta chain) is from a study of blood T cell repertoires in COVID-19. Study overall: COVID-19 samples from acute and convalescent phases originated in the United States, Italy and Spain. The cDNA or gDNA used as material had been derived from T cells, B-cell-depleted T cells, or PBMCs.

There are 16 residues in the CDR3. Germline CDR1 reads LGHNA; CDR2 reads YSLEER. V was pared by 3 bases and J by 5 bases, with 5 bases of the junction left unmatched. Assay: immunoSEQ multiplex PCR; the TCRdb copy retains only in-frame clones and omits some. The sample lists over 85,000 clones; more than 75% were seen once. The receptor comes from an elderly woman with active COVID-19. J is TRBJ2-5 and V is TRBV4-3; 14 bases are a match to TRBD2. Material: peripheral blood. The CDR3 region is CASSQGTSGSFETQYF. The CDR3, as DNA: TGCGCCAGCAGCCAGGGGACTAGCGGGAGTTTTGAGACCCAGTACTTC.